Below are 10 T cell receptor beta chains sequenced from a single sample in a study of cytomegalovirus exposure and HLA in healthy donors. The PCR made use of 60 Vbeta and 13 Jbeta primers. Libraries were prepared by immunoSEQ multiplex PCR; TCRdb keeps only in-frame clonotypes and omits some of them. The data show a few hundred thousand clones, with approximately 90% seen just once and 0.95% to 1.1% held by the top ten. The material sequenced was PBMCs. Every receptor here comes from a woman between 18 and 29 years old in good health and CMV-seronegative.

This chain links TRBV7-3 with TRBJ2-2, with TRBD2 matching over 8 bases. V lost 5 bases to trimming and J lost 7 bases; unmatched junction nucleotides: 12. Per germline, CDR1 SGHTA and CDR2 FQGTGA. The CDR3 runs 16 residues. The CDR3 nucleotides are TGTGCCAGCAGCCCACCCGGGACTAGGGCCTTCGGGGAGCTGTTTTTT. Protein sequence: CASSPPGTRAFGELFF.

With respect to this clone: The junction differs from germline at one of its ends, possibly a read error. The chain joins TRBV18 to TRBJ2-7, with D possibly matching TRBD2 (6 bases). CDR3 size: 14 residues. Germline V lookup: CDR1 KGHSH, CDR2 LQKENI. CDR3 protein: CASSPLAPPYEQYF. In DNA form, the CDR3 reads TGTGCCAGCTCCCCACTAGCTCCACCCTACGAGCAGTACTTC.

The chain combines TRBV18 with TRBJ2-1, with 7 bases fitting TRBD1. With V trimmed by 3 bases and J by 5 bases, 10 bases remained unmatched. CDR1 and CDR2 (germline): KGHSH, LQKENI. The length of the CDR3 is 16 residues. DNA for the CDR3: TGTGCCAGCTCACCGTTACCGGGACAGACCGACAATGAGCAGTTCTTC. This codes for CASSPLPGQTDNEQFF.

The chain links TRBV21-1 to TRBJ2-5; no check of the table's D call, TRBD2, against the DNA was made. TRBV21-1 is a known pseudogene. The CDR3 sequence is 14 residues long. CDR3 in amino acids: CASSRVGGGETQYF. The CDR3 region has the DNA TGTGCCAGCAGCAGGGTAGGCGGGGGAGAGACCCAGTACTTC.

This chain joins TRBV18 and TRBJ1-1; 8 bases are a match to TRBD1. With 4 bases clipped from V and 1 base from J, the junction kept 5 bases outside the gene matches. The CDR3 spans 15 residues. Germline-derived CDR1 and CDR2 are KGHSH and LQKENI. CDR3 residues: CASSQRQGRNTEAFF. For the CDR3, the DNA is TGTGCCAGCTCACAAAGACAGGGGAGGAACACTGAAGCTTTCTTT.

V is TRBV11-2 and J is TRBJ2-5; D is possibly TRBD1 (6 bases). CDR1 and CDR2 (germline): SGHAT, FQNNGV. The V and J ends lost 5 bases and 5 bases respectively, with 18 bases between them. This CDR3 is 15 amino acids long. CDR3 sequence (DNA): TGTGCCAGCAGCCCAACCACAGGGAAACCTGAGACCCAGTACTTC. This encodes CASSPTTGKPETQYF.

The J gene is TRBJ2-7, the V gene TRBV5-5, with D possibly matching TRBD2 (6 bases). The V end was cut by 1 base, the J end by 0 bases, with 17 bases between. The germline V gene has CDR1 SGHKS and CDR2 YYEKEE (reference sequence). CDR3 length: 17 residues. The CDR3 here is CASSLLPGEADSYEQYF. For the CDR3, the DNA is TGTGCCAGCAGCTTGTTGCCTGGGGAGGCCGACTCCTACGAGCAGTACTTC.

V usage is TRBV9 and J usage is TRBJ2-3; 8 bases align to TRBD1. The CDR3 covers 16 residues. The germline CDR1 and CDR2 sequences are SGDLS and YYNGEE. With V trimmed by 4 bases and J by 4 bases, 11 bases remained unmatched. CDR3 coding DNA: TGTGCCAGCAGCACCCAACCGACAGGGGTCGCAGATACGCAGTATTTT. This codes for CASSTQPTGVADTQYF. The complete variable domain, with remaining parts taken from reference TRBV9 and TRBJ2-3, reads DSGVTQTPKHLITATGQRVTLRCSPRSGDLSVYWYQQSLDQGLQFLIQYYNGEERAKGNILERFSAQQFPDLHSELNLSSLELGDSALYFCASSTQPTGVADTQYFGPGTRLTVL.

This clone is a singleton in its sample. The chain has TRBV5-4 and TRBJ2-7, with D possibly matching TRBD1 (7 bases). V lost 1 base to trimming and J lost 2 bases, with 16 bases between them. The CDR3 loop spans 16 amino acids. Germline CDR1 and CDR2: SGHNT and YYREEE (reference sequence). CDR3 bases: TGTGCCAGCAGCTTGAGGGCAGGGGGGATAACCTACGAGCAGTACTTC. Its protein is CASSLRAGGITYEQYF. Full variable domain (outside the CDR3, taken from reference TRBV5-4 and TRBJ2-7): ETGVTQSPTHLIKTRGQQVTLRCSSQSGHNTVSWYQQALGQGPQFIFQYYREEENGRGNFPPRFSGLQFPNYSSELNVNALELDDSALYLCASSLRAGGITYEQYFGPGTRLTVT.

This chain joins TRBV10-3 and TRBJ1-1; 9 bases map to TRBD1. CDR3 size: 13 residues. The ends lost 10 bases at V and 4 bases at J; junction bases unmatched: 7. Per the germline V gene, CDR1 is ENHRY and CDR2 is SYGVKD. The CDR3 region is CASGKDRGTEAFF. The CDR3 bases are TGTGCCAGCGGGAAGGACAGGGGCACTGAAGCTTTCTTT.